The rows below give T cell receptor beta chains drawn from one sample of a study of radiation and T cells in renal cell carcinoma. Profiled with immunoSEQ multiplex PCR; TCRdb holds only in-frame clones, not every one. The sample includes roughly 13,000 clones, approximately 54% of them seen just once. Sample: tumor tissue, taken from a patient whose treatment was nephrectomy without radiotherapy. These receptors all stem from a man between 45 and 60 years old with renal cell carcinoma. The CDR3 runs from the conserved cysteine through the conserved F or W.

v_call	j_call	cdr3_aa
TRBV5-1	TRBJ1-5	CASSLTGLNQPQHF
TRBV12-5	TRBJ1-2	CASGVVGVNGYTF
TRBV6-5	TRBJ2-1	CASSPPNEQFF
TRBV30	TRBJ1-3	CAWRLWRQGAGNTIYF
TRBV5-6	TRBJ2-5	CASSPDSGIETQYF
TRBV10-1	TRBJ2-1	CASSSPGQGRHEQFF
TRBV6-1	TRBJ1-4	CASSESQTNEKLFF
TRBV10-2	TRBJ2-7	CASSERTGNLYEQYF
TRBV9	TRBJ2-1	CASSTSGVLSYNEQFF
TRBV29-1	TRBJ2-7	CSVGGTGGVGDEQYF
TRBV6-4	TRBJ2-3	CASSAAAKSTDTQYF
TRBV11-2	TRBJ1-2	CASSLGLGTGSTGYTF
TRBV5-1	TRBJ2-7	CASSLGWGPFSYEQYF
TRBV7-9	TRBJ1-1	CASSLGGQNGAFF
TRBV5-1	TRBJ2-3	CASSLAEGKGSDTQYF
TRBV12-5	TRBJ2-2	CASGSGAITGELFF
TRBV9	TRBJ1-2	CASSAAGTGVYGYTF
TRBV7-9	TRBJ2-1	CASSSLVNNEQFF
TRBV6-5	TRBJ1-1	CASSYGEGAFF
TRBV5-4	TRBJ1-2	CASSLRHSGYTF
TRBV5-1	TRBJ1-3	CASSSPWDGNTIYF
TRBV5-1	TRBJ1-2	CASSLPGQGRSYGYTF